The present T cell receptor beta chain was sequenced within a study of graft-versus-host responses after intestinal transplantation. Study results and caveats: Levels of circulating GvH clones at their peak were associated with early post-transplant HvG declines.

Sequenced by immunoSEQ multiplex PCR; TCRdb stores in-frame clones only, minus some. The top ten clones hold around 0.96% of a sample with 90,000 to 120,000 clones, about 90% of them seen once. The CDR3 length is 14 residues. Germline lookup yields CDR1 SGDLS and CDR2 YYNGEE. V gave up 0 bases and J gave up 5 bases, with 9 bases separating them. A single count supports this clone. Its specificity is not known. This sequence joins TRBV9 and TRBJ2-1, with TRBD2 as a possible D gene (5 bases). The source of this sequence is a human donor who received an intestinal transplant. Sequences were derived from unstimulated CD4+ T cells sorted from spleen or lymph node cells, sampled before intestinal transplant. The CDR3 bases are TGTGCCAGCAGCGTAGCTCGGGGAGACAATGAGCAGTTCTTC. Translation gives CASSVARGDNEQFF.